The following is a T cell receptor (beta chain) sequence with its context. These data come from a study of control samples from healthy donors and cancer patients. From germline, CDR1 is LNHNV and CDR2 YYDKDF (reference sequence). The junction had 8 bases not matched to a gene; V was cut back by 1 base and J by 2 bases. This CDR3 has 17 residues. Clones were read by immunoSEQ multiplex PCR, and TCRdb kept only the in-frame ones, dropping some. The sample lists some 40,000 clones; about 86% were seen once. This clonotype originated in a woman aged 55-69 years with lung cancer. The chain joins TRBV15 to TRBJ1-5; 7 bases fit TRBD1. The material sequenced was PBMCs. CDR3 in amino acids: CATSRGLQGDRNQPQHF. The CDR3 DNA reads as TGTGCCACCAGCAGAGGACTCCAGGGGGATCGCAATCAGCCCCAGCATTTT.